The source of this TCR beta chain is a study of cytomegalovirus exposure and HLA in healthy donors. Broader study findings: One variant, a missense change in DCLRE1C, was linked in a later analysis to TCR beta V- and J-gene trimming.

Primers: 60 Vbeta forward and 13 Jbeta reverse. Method: immunoSEQ multiplex PCR; TCRdb's copy keeps in-frame clones and lacks some. The data contain approximately 200,000 clones, 65% to 80% of them singletons. The donors were healthy bone marrow donors. Of note for this clone: The target antigen is unknown.

Looked up from germline, CDR1 is MNHEY and CDR2 is SVGAGI. The CDR3 length is 14 residues. Unmatched junction bases numbered 5, after V lost 4 bases and J lost 4 bases. Sequenced material: PBMCs. The source is a woman between 25 and 40 years old in good health and CMV-seropositive. The chain combines TRBV6-5 with TRBJ2-7, with 9 bases matching TRBD1. The CDR3 coding sequence is TGTGCCAGCAGTTGGGACAGGGAGACATACGAGCAGTACTTC. It yields the protein CASSWDRETYEQYF.